One and the same sample provided the 31 T cell receptor beta chains below, sequenced in a study of blood T cell repertoires in COVID-19 (dated by TCRdb to the early 2020s). Libraries were prepared through the immunoSEQ multiplex PCR assay. In its TCRdb copy, this immuneACCESS table keeps in-frame sequences only and misses some clones. Where compared with another copy, unresolved V genes explain less than half of these, and the others have no known cause. This sample lists over 90,000 clones; approximately 80% were detected once. The top ten clonotypes cover around 4.5% of the sample. The source material was peripheral blood. The receptors originated from a human donor in a cohort sampled during active COVID-19.

This chain links TRBV15 with TRBJ2-1, with TRBD2 matching 8 bases. The V gene's germline CDR1 is LNHNV and CDR2 YYDKDF (reference sequence). The CDR3 is 15 residues long. V lost 1 base, J lost 6 bases, and 5 bases stayed unmatched. CDR3 amino acids: CATSRGAGAINEQFF. CDR3 sequence (DNA): TGTGCCACCAGCAGAGGAGCGGGGGCGATCAATGAGCAGTTCTTC. The full variable domain, in which reference TRBV15 and TRBJ2-1 provide the parts outside the CDR3, is DAMVIQNPRYQVTQFGKPVTLSCSQTLNHNVMYWYQQKSSQAPKLLFHYYDKDFNNEADTPDNFQSRRPNTSFCFLDIRSPGLGDTAMYLCATSRGAGAINEQFFGPGTRLTVL.

This sequence joins TRBV2 and TRBJ1-1; possible D gene TRBD1, 5 bases. The CDR3 totals 15 residues. The germline V and J ends were trimmed by 4 bases and 1 base, with 13 bases remaining between them. From germline, CDR1 is SNHLY and CDR2 FYNNEI. The CDR3 DNA reads as TGTGCCAGCAGTGGGTCTAAAGGGGCGAACACTGAAGCTTTCTTT. Its translation: CASSGSKGANTEAFF.

J is TRBJ1-1 and V is TRBV2; 12 nucleotides align to TRBD1. V shed 3 bases, J shed 8 bases, and the junction held 4 bases outside the gene matches. Germline V gives CDR1 SNHLY, CDR2 FYNNEI. The CDR3 covers 14 residues. CDR3 region: CASSDTGTGGEAFF. CDR3 coding DNA: TGTGCCAGCAGTGACACCGGGACAGGGGGCGAAGCTTTCTTT.

The chain couples TRBV21-1 to TRBJ1-1; TRBD1, the table's D call, was not compared with the DNA. TRBV21-1 is listed as a pseudogene. The CDR3 length is 14 residues. The CDR3 loop reads CASSKVQGGTEAFF. The DNA of the CDR3 is TGTGCCAGCAGCAAAGTACAGGGCGGGACTGAAGCTTTCTTT.

This rearrangement joins TRBV7-9 to TRBJ1-1, with a possible D match to TRBD1 (5 bases). The CDR3 is made up of 14 amino acids. V lost 4 bases and J lost 5, with 14 bases in between. The germline CDR1 and CDR2 sequences are SEHNR and FQNEAQ (reference sequence). Written as DNA, the CDR3 is TGTGCCAGCAGCTCCCAAGACAGAAGGACTGAAGCTTTCTTT. This sequence encodes CASSSQDRRTEAFF.

Here the CDR3 DNA reads TGTGCCAGCAGTTACCCCTACGTACAAGAGACCCAGTACTTC. This encodes CASSYPYVQETQYF. The J gene is TRBJ2-5, the V gene TRBV6-2 or TRBV6-3; D uncertain. There are 14 residues in the CDR3. V was pared by 2 bases and J by 2 bases, with 9 bases between. Germline CDR1 is MNHEY and CDR2 is SVGEGT.

CDR3 sequence (DNA): TGTGCCAGCAGCTTCCCCGGGACTAGAGGGACCCAGTACTTC. It translates to CASSFPGTRGTQYF. The rearrangement joins TRBV5-6 to TRBJ2-5; 8 bases are a match to TRBD2. Trimming at V came to 2 bases and at J to 7 bases, leaving 7 bases not matched to a gene. The CDR3 extends over 14 amino acids. Germline CDR1 reads SGHDT; CDR2 reads YYEEEE.

The chain joins TRBV5-1 to TRBJ1-4; maybe TRBD1 (5 bases). The CDR3 consists of 15 residues. From germline, CDR1 is SGHRS and CDR2 YFSETQ. V lost 4 bases and J 3 bases, leaving 13 bases between the germline ends. In DNA, the CDR3 is TGCGCCAGCAGCAACTCACAGGTGCCTAATGAAAAACTGTTTTTT. Its protein product is CASSNSQVPNEKLFF.

The chain joins TRBV4-1 to TRBJ2-3; 11 positions agree with TRBD2. In germline, CDR1 is MGHRA, CDR2 YSYEKL. J gave up 5 bases and V 4 bases, and 8 bases lay outside the gene matches. CDR3 length equals 16 residues. CDR3 amino acids: CASSRRLAGRRDTQYF. For the CDR3, the DNA is TGCGCCAGCAGCCGAAGACTAGCGGGGCGCAGAGATACGCAGTATTTT.

The chain combines TRBV28 with TRBJ1-5, with D uncertain. This CDR3 is built from 15 residues. V was trimmed by 5 bases and J by 0 bases, leaving 11 bases between them. Germline values: CDR1 MDHEN, CDR2 SYDVKM. CDR3 protein: CASSQLSLSNQPQHF. Written as DNA, the CDR3 is TGTGCCAGCAGTCAACTCTCCCTTAGCAATCAGCCCCAGCATTTT.

This clone was seen a handful of times. This sequence joins TRBV28 and TRBJ2-7; a possible D gene is TRBD1 (6 bases). The CDR3 is made up of 15 amino acids. Per the germline V gene, CDR1 is MDHEN and CDR2 is SYDVKM. V was shortened by 6 bases and J by 2 bases, with 17 bases between the two germline ends. The CDR3 spells CASRHQTGLPYEQYF. For the CDR3, the DNA is TGTGCCAGCAGGCACCAAACAGGGCTACCCTACGAGCAGTACTTC.

The chain links TRBV7-2 to TRBJ2-7, with 13 nucleotides matching TRBD2. The V segment lost 8 bases and the J segment 12 bases; nucleotides outside the gene matches: 16. Germline CDR1 and CDR2: SGHTA and FQGNSA. The CDR3 extends over 15 amino acids. CDR3 sequence (DNA): TGTGCCAGCCTCTCGGCCGGGACTAGCGGGGAGGCTCCGTACTTC. Its translation is CASLSAGTSGEAPYF.

V is TRBV18 and J is TRBJ1-2, with TRBD1 identical over 10 bases. The CDR3 has 15 amino acids. The V and J ends lost 5 bases and 6 bases, in that order; junction bases with no gene match: 9. The germline V gene has CDR1 KGHSH and CDR2 LQKENI. As DNA, the CDR3 is TGTGCCAGCTCAACCCGACAGGGGGCGGATAATGGCTACACCTTC. As protein: CASSTRQGADNGYTF. The variable domain in full, with the rest retrieved from reference TRBV18 and TRBJ1-2, is NAGVMQNPRHLVRRRGQEARLRCSPMKGHSHVYWYRQLPEEGLKFMVYLQKENIIDESGMPKERFSAEFPKEGPSILRIQQVVRGDSAAYFCASSTRQGADNGYTFGSGTRLTVV.

The chain combines TRBV7-3 with TRBJ2-2; 9 positions agree with TRBD2. Germline trimming cut 2 bases from V and 5 bases from J; bases unmatched to any gene: 3. The CDR3 is 15 residues long. CDR1 and CDR2 from the germline V gene are SGHTA and FQGTGA. CDR3 sequence reads: CASSLLAGMTGELFF. CDR3 sequence (DNA): TGTGCCAGCAGCTTACTAGCGGGGATGACCGGGGAGCTGTTTTTT.

CDR3 amino acids: CASSYGGGNTEAFF. CDR3 sequence (DNA): TGTGCCAGCAGTTATGGGGGGGGGAACACTGAAGCTTTCTTT. The rearrangement links TRBV6-6 to TRBJ1-1; D might be TRBD1 (5 bases). The CDR3 runs to 14 residues. V lost 3 bases and J lost 1, with 9 bases in between. CDR1 and CDR2 from the germline V gene are MNHNY and SVGAGI (reference sequence).

This chain joins TRBV2 and TRBJ1-5, with 8 positions matching TRBD1. CDR3 size: 14 residues. Unmatched junction bases numbered 1, after V lost 4 bases and J lost 2 bases. Looked up from germline, CDR1 is SNHLY and CDR2 is FYNNEI. CDR3 DNA: TGTGCCAGCAGTGCAGGGGGCGGCAATCAGCCCCAGCATTTT. Protein: CASSAGGGNQPQHF.

The chain couples TRBV11-2 to TRBJ2-3; tentatively, D is TRBD2 (7 bases). Trimming stripped 1 base from V and 3 bases from J, with 14 bases between. The CDR3 consists of 16 residues. Per germline, CDR1 SGHAT and CDR2 FQNNGV. The CDR3 loop is CASSLVAGAWTDTQYF. The DNA for the CDR3 is TGTGCCAGCAGCTTAGTTGCGGGGGCTTGGACAGATACGCAGTATTTT.

The chain employs TRBV2 and TRBJ2-4; a weak D match, TRBD1 (5 bases). V lost 8 bases to trimming and J lost 0 bases, with 14 bases between them. CDR3 length: 15 residues. Germline CDR1 is SNHLY and CDR2 is FYNNEI. The CDR3 here is CASGHQGLAKNIQYF. The CDR3 DNA sequence: TGTGCCAGCGGACATCAGGGTCTAGCCAAAAACATTCAGTACTTC.

The J gene is TRBJ2-1, the V gene TRBV5-4; the match to TRBD2 covers 12 bases. With V trimmed by 2 bases and J by 7 bases, 13 bases remained unmatched. The CDR3 sequence is 18 residues long. Germline V gene lookup returns CDR1 SGHNT and CDR2 YYREEE (reference sequence). CDR3 sequence reads: CASSFAASGGAGSNEQFF. As DNA, the CDR3 is TGTGCCAGCAGCTTCGCGGCTAGCGGGGGGGCTGGTTCTAATGAGCAGTTCTTC.

The sample holds one count of this clone. The V and J genes are TRBV11-2 and TRBJ2-5, with 8 bases matching TRBD1. The CDR3 has 15 residues. The ends lost 1 base at V and 2 bases at J; junction bases unmatched: 3. CDR1 is SGHAT and CDR2 is FQNNGV in the germline V gene. DNA of the CDR3: TGTGCCAGCAGCTTAGGCGACAGGGGTCAAGAGACCCAGTACTTC. Residues: CASSLGDRGQETQYF. Together with reference TRBV11-2 and TRBJ2-5, the CDR3 gives the full variable domain: EAGVAQSPRYKIIEKRQSVAFWCNPISGHATLYWYQQILGQGPKLLIQFQNNGVVDDSQLPKDRFSAERLKGVDSTLKIQPAKLEDSAVYLCASSLGDRGQETQYFGPGTRLLVL.

The chain carries TRBV4-1 and TRBJ2-6, with D maybe TRBD1 (5 bases). Looked up from germline, CDR1 is MGHRA and CDR2 is YSYEKL. Trimming took 2 bases from V and 1 from J, leaving 6 bases between them. The CDR3 extends over 15 amino acids. The CDR3 loop reads CASSQPGSGANVLTF. The CDR3 bases are TGCGCCAGCAGCCAACCAGGGTCTGGGGCCAACGTCCTGACTTTC.

The chain links TRBV5-4 to TRBJ2-4; 7 bases are shared with TRBD1. CDR3 length equals 14 residues. J was trimmed by 6 bases and V by 2 bases; bases with no gene match: 5. The germline V gene has CDR1 SGHNT and CDR2 YYREEE (reference sequence). This CDR3 is CASSFGQAGNIQYF. CDR3 coding DNA: TGTGCCAGCAGCTTCGGACAGGCGGGAAACATTCAGTACTTC.

The V call is TRBV11-3, the J call TRBJ2-7, with 7 bases matching TRBD1. V lost 1 base and J lost 12; bases outside the gene matches: 9. CDR3 length: 13 amino acids. Germline CDR1 is SGHNT and CDR2 is YENEEA. This CDR3 is CASSLAPGQKLYF. CDR3 bases: TGTGCCAGCAGCTTAGCCCCGGGACAGAAATTGTACTTC.

V is TRBV5-1 and J is TRBJ1-1; D gene uncertain. Germline V gene sequence: CDR1 SGHRS, CDR2 YFSETQ. The ends were cut back, 4 bases at V and 2 bases at J, with 12 bases in the middle. The CDR3 sequence is 14 residues long. The CDR3 is CASSQVAGNTEAFF. The CDR3 DNA is TGCGCCAGCAGCCAAGTCGCGGGTAACACTGAAGCTTTCTTT.

J is TRBJ2-1 and V is TRBV3-1 (or the pseudogene TRBV3-2), with D maybe TRBD1 (6 bases). The V gene lost 3 bases and the J gene lost 6 bases, with 15 bases spanning the gap. Germline V gene sequence: CDR1 LGHDT, CDR2 YNNKEL (reference sequence). There are 15 residues in the CDR3. Written as DNA, the CDR3 is TGTGCCAGCAGCCACCGGGACCTGGGGGCCAATGAGCAGTTCTTC. This gives the protein CASSHRDLGANEQFF.

This chain uses TRBV4-1 with TRBJ2-5; TRBD2 aligns across 15 bases. CDR3 length: 22 amino acids. V was clipped by 1 base and J by 5 bases; unmatched bases: 20. Looked up from germline, CDR1 is MGHRA and CDR2 is YSYEKL. CDR3: CASSQGRTSGGAVWFDKETQYF. The DNA of the CDR3 is TGCGCCAGCAGCCAAGGCCGGACTAGCGGGGGGGCCGTGTGGTTCGATAAGGAGACCCAGTACTTC.

The V and J genes are TRBV6-5 and TRBJ1-6; 7 bases are a match to TRBD1. The CDR3 loop spans 15 amino acids. V dropped 0 bases and J dropped 8; count of bases not matched to a gene: 4. Germline V lookup: CDR1 MNHEY, CDR2 SVGAGI. The CDR3 region is CASSYSRQGDSPLHF. In DNA, the CDR3 is TGTGCCAGCAGTTACTCTCGACAGGGAGATTCACCCCTCCACTTT.

J is TRBJ1-2 and V is TRBV29-1; no firm D call. Germline CDR1 SQVTM, CDR2 ANQGSEA. The CDR3 has 11 residues. V lost 4 bases and J lost 6, with 9 bases in between. This CDR3 reads CSVGPSDGYTF. Here the CDR3 DNA reads TGCAGCGTTGGTCCCTCCGATGGCTACACCTTC.

The chain combines TRBV4-2 with TRBJ2-3, with 8 bases aligning to TRBD2. This CDR3 has 16 amino acids. CDR1 is LGHNA and CDR2 is YNFKEQ in the germline V gene. V gave up 1 base and J gave up 4 bases; unmatched junction bases: 7. CDR3 in DNA: TGTGCCAGCAGCCAAGTCCTTGCGGGGGGCCCAGATACGCAGTATTTT. Its protein product is CASSQVLAGGPDTQYF.

This clone was counted between two and nine times. The sample contains more than one DNA sequence encoding this CDR3. The chain uses TRBV5-1 and TRBJ1-2; 8 bases agree with TRBD1. This CDR3 region has 14 residues. Germline trimming cut 4 bases from V and 0 bases from J; bases unmatched to any gene: 2. CDR1 is SGHRS, CDR2 YFSETQ, per germline. CDR3 sequence (DNA): TGCGCCAGCAGCAGGGACAGGACTAACTATGGCTACACCTTC. Protein product: CASSRDRTNYGYTF.

The V call is TRBV6-5, the J call TRBJ2-1; possibly TRBD1 for D (7 bases). In germline, CDR1 is MNHEY, CDR2 SVGAGI. V lost 6 bases to trimming and J lost 10 bases, with 13 bases between them. The CDR3 spans 12 residues. The CDR3 DNA follows: TGTGCCAGCAGCCCGCAGGGGGGAGAGCAGTTCTTC. Translating it yields CASSPQGGEQFF.